Below are 17 T cell receptor beta chains sequenced from a single sample in a study of cytomegalovirus exposure and HLA in healthy donors. Vbeta (60) and Jbeta (13) primers were used in the PCR. TCRdb's table, derived via immunoSEQ multiplex PCR, lists solely in-frame clones and lacks some. Counted here are 110,000 to 150,000 clones, roughly 71% occurring once; the ten biggest clones make up more than 6.5%. The sequenced sample was PBMCs. The source is a man between 25 and 39 years old in good health and CMV-seronegative.

The chain uses TRBV5-1 and TRBJ2-7, with D possibly matching TRBD1 (6 bases). V dropped 4 bases and J dropped 7 bases, with 18 bases sitting between them. The CDR3 extends over 14 amino acids. Germline CDR1 is SGHRS and CDR2 is YFSETQ. In nucleotides, the CDR3 is TGCGCCAGCAGCCCAGGGGCAGGCAAGCGGGAGCAGTACTTC. Its protein is CASSPGAGKREQYF.

V gene TRBV14 combines with J gene TRBJ2-5; 8 positions agree with TRBD2. Germline V gives CDR1 SGHDN, CDR2 FVKESK. The trim removed 0 bases at V and 10 bases at J, leaving 10 bases unmatched. The CDR3 length is 15 residues. The CDR3 spells CASSQEGSGDLSQYF. In nucleotides, the CDR3 is TGTGCCAGCAGCCAAGAGGGTAGCGGGGACCTCAGCCAGTACTTC.

The rearrangement uses TRBV10-1 and TRBJ2-3, with D hard to call. CDR1 is WNHNN and CDR2 is SYGVQD in the germline V gene (reference sequence). Trimming removed 10 bases at V and 0 bases at J, with 14 bases between. This CDR3 spans 14 amino acids. The CDR3 region is CATEPEASTDTQYF. Here the CDR3 DNA reads TGCGCCACCGAACCTGAGGCGAGCACAGATACGCAGTATTTT.

The V call is TRBV7-3, the J call TRBJ2-6, with 7 nucleotides matching TRBD1. In germline, CDR1 is SGHTA, CDR2 FQGTGA. With 3 bases clipped from V and 4 bases from J, the junction kept 6 bases outside the gene matches. CDR3 length: 16 residues. As DNA, the CDR3 is TGTGCCAGCAGCTTGGACAGGAGACAAGGGGCCAACGTCCTGACTTTC. This encodes CASSLDRRQGANVLTF.

J is TRBJ2-4 and V is TRBV19, with 7 bases matching TRBD1. This CDR3 has 13 amino acids. The germline V gene has CDR1 LNHDA and CDR2 SQIVND (reference sequence). The CDR3 is CATARQGENIQYF. The DNA of the CDR3 is TGTGCTACGGCCCGACAGGGAGAAAACATTCAGTACTTC.

As concerns this clone: Germline and junction disagree at one end, which may indicate a read error. The chain joins TRBV28 to TRBJ2-1; 10 positions agree with TRBD1. Germline CDR1 is MDHEN and CDR2 is SYDVKM. The CDR3 spans 14 residues. The CDR3 DNA is TGTGCCAGCAGCCAAACGGACAGGGGGAATGTGCAGTTCTTC. Its translation: CASSQTDRGNVQFF. Variable domain in full (rest from reference TRBV28 and TRBJ2-1): DVKVTQSSRYLVKRTGEKVFLECVQDMDHENMFWYRQDPGLGLRLIYFSYDVKMKEKGDIPEGYSVSREKKERFSLILESASTNQTSMYLCASSQTDRGNVQFFGPGTRLTVL.

This chain joins TRBV19 and TRBJ2-3, with D perhaps TRBD2 (5 bases). The CDR3 consists of 13 residues. Germline loops: CDR1 LNHDA, CDR2 SQIVND (reference sequence). V lost 5 bases and J 7 bases, leaving 13 bases between the germline ends. The CDR3 reads CASSVGKANTQYF. CDR3 coding DNA: TGTGCCAGTAGTGTCGGGAAGGCGAATACGCAGTATTTT.

V usage is TRBV19 and J usage is TRBJ2-2, with D possibly being TRBD1 (5 bases). Trimming took 6 bases from V and 2 from J, leaving 13 bases between them. There are 15 residues in the CDR3. Germline-derived CDR1 and CDR2 are LNHDA and SQIVND (reference sequence). This CDR3 reads CASRTYRGNTGELFF. The DNA of the CDR3 is TGTGCCAGTAGGACGTATAGGGGAAACACCGGGGAGCTGTTTTTT.

This clone was detected only once. The chain combines TRBV5-1 with TRBJ2-3; 8 positions match TRBD1. Germline V gene lookup returns CDR1 SGHRS and CDR2 YFSETQ. Unmatched junction bases numbered 8, after V lost 0 bases and J lost 8 bases. The CDR3 sequence is 15 residues long. The CDR3 DNA follows: TGCGCCAGCAGCTTGGACGACAGGGGACATGGTACGCAGTATTTT. It specifies CASSLDDRGHGTQYF.

J is TRBJ1-4 and V is TRBV7-2, with D perhaps matching TRBD1 (6 bases). This CDR3 comprises 15 residues. The germline V gene encodes CDR1 SGHTA and CDR2 FQGNSA. Trimming removed 5 bases at V and 6 bases at J, with 16 bases between. The CDR3 reads CASSKQGHRYEKLFF. As DNA, the CDR3 is TGTGCCAGCAGCAAGCAGGGGCATCGGTATGAAAAACTGTTTTTT.

J is TRBJ1-6 and V is TRBV7-6; D perhaps matches TRBD1 (6 bases). Germline V gene data show CDR1 as SGHVS and CDR2 as FNYEAQ. The CDR3 is 17 residues long. V was pared by 1 base and J by 10 bases, with 20 bases between. DNA of the CDR3: TGTGCCAGCAGCTTAGGTCTGGGGGGGGCTCCTGAGTCACCCCTCCACTTT. It specifies CASSLGLGGAPESPLHF.

This clone was detected only a few times. The V and J genes are TRBV19 and TRBJ1-5; TRBD1 aligns across 7 bases. The CDR3 extends over 15 amino acids. V lost 6 bases, J lost 2 bases, and 7 bases stayed unmatched. From germline, CDR1 is LNHDA and CDR2 SQIVND (reference sequence). The CDR3, as DNA: TGTGCCAGTAGCGAAGGGGGCAGGGGCAATCAGCCCCAGCATTTT. It encodes CASSEGGRGNQPQHF.

This clone has a single count. This chain links TRBV28 with TRBJ1-3; a weak D match, TRBD1 (6 bases). Trimming pared 3 bases from V and 2 bases from J, leaving 17 bases between. The length of the CDR3 is 17 residues. Germline V gene sequence: CDR1 MDHEN, CDR2 SYDVKM. The DNA for the CDR3 is TGTGCCAGCAGTTTGCCCGGGGGGGGACACACTGGAAACACCATATATTTT. Translating it yields CASSLPGGGHTGNTIYF. Drawing the rest from reference TRBV28 and TRBJ1-3, the complete variable domain is DVKVTQSSRYLVKRTGEKVFLECVQDMDHENMFWYRQDPGLGLRLIYFSYDVKMKEKGDIPEGYSVSREKKERFSLILESASTNQTSMYLCASSLPGGGHTGNTIYFGEGSWLTVV.

This rearrangement joins TRBV27 to TRBJ2-7, with 12 bases fitting TRBD1. Germline V gene sequence: CDR1 MNHEY, CDR2 SMNVEV (reference sequence). This CDR3 is built from 15 residues. V lost 3 bases and J lost 5; bases outside the gene matches: 5. CDR3 sequence: CASSLGTGGWDEQYF. In DNA form, the CDR3 reads TGTGCCAGCAGTTTGGGGACAGGGGGCTGGGACGAGCAGTACTTC.

V and J are TRBV5-1 and TRBJ1-6; 9 nucleotides align to TRBD1. The V and J ends lost 0 bases and 8 bases, in that order; junction bases with no gene match: 9. The CDR3 extends over 17 amino acids. Germline lookup yields CDR1 SGHRS and CDR2 YFSETQ. CDR3 nucleotide sequence: TGCGCCAGCAGCTTGGCCCCGGGACAGGGTAGTTATTCACCCCTCCACTTT. Amino acids: CASSLAPGQGSYSPLHF.

This clone was seen a few times. This chain connects TRBV7-3 to TRBJ1-2; 7 nucleotides align to TRBD1. V was pared by 4 bases and J by 14 bases, with 13 bases of the junction left unmatched. This CDR3 region has 13 residues. Germline V gene lookup returns CDR1 SGHTA and CDR2 FQGTGA. The CDR3 protein is CASSSQGGTPETF. The CDR3, as DNA: TGTGCCAGCAGCTCGCAGGGGGGAACGCCGGAGACCTTC. The complete variable domain, with remaining parts taken from reference TRBV7-3 and TRBJ1-2, reads GAGVSQTPSNKVTEKGKYVELRCDPISGHTALYWYRQSLGQGPEFLIYFQGTGAADDSGLPNDRFFAVRPEGSVSTLKIQRTERGDSAVYLCASSSQGGTPETFGSGTRLTVV.

On this clone itself: Compared with germline, one end of the junction differs, possibly owing to a read error. The rearrangement joins TRBV6-5 to TRBJ2-6, with D tentatively TRBD1 (5 bases). Per the germline V gene, CDR1 is MNHEY and CDR2 is SVGAGI. CDR3 length: 13 amino acids. CDR3 DNA sequence: TGTGCCACCAGGAAGGCTGGGGCCAACGGCCTGACTTTC. As protein: CATRKAGANGLTF.